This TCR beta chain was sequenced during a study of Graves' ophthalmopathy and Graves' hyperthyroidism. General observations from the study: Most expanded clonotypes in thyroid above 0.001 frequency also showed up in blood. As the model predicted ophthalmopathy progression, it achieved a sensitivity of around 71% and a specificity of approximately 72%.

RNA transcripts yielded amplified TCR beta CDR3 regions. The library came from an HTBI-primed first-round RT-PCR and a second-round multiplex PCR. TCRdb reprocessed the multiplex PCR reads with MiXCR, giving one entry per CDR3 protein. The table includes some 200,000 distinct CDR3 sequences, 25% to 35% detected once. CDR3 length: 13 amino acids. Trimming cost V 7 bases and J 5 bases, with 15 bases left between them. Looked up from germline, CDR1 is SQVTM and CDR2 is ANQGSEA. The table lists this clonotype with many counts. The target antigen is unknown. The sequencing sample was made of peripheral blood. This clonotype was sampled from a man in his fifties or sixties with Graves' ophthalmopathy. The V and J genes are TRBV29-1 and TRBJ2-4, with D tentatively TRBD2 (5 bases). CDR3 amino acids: CSAPGEGQNIQYF. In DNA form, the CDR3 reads TGCAGCGCCCCAGGTGAGGGCCAAAACATTCAGTACTTC.